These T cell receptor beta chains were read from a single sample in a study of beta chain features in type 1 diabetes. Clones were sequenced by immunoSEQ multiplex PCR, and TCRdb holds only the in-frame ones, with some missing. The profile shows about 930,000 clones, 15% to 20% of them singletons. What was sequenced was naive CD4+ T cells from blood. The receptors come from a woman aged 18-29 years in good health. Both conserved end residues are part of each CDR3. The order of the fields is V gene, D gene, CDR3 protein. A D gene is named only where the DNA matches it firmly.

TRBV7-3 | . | CASSSNRYGQYF
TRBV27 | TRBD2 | CASLEIFRGGSTDTQYF
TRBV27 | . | CASSFAGNTIYF
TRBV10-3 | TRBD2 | CAISGKREGYTDTQYF
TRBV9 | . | CASSPRRERTAIYGYTF
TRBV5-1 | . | CASSLTGAYNEQFF
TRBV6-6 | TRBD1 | CASRRGRQYEQFF
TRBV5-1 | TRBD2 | CASSLAGAGDPLQFF
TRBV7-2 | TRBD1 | CASSHRGDQPQHF
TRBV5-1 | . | CASSLDYQETQYF
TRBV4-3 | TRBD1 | CASSQGTGRFSGANVLTF
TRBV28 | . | CASSSYRMATEAFF
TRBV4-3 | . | CASSLRLTNEKLFF
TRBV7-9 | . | CASSLGPQGHEKLFF
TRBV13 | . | CASQDTEAFF
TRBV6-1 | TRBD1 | CASSPGQGWFF
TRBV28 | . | CASSFQGAGGPEQYF
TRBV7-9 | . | CASSLGSLGPRTDTQYF
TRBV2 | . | CASSEAQGQVYGYTF
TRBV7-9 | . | CASSGKTGHTEAFF